The clone carrying this T cell receptor (beta chain) was seen a handful of times. The sample belongs to a study of blood T cells in healthy people across ages. The authors extracted at least 6 micrograms of total RNA per sample. For the second PCR, which ran for about 7 to 11 cycles, a sample-barcoded 5' primer and a J-beta primer mix were used. TCRdb passed the 5' RACE reads through MiXCR, listing each CDR3 protein once. This table holds some 850,000 distinct CDR3 sequences, more than 25% found once. Trimming took off 7 bases at V and 2 bases at J, with 14 bases between the two ends. Germline loops: CDR1 SQVTM, CDR2 ANQGSEA. The CDR3 spans 13 residues. These same records also appear under a second study, on T cells of mothers and their children.

The V call is TRBV29-1, the J call TRBJ1-1; D is possibly TRBD1 (5 bases). The sample consisted of blood. The TCR sequence derives from a boy aged 5 to 17 in good health. CDR3 in DNA: TGCAGCGCCCGTTCCCAGGGAAACACTGAAGCTTTCTTT. Protein sequence: CSARSQGNTEAFF.